A selection of T cell receptor beta chains follows, all from one sample in a study of cytotoxic CD8 clonotypes in ibrutinib-treated CLL. The method was immunoSEQ multiplex PCR; TCRdb's version includes in-frame clones alone and lacks a portion of them. The table has 250,000 or so clones, 70% seen once. This sample comprised PBMCs, obtained after 24 months of ibrutinib treatment. All receptors come from a human donor with chronic lymphocytic leukemia. CDR3s include the opening cysteine and the closing phenylalanine or tryptophan. The D gene is left open where the match is weak. Rows may omit the clone size; those that give it use once, few, many or a size class.

d_call | j_call | clone_size | v_call | cdr3_nt | cdr3_aa
- | TRBJ1-1 | - | TRBV10-3 | TGTGCCATCGGGCCCGACGGGGACACTGAAGCTTTCTTT | CAIGPDGDTEAFF
- | TRBJ2-7 | once | TRBV28 | TGTGCCAGCAGTCCTATTGGGGGCGGGACAGTAGTCTTCGAGCAGTACTTC | CASSPIGGGTVVFEQYF
TRBD1 | TRBJ2-3 | - | TRBV27 | TGTGCCAGCAGTAACCGTCGCGGGACAGGGGATACAGATACGCAGTATTTT | CASSNRRGTGDTDTQYF
- | TRBJ1-2 | - | TRBV10-2 | TGCGCCAGCAGTGACAGGATTCGAGGGGACTATGGCTACACCTTC | CASSDRIRGDYGYTF
- | TRBJ2-3 | - | TRBV29-1 | TGCAGCGTGGCCGGGACACGAAGCACAGATACGCAGTATTTT | CSVAGTRSTDTQYF
- | TRBJ1-2 | - | TRBV7-9 | TGTGCCAGCAGCTCCCTGCGGGGCTACACCTTC | CASSSLRGYTF
TRBD1 | TRBJ1-1 | - | TRBV30 | TGTGCCTGGAGTGTGACAGGGGGCCCGAACACTGAAGCTTTCTTT | CAWSVTGGPNTEAFF
- | TRBJ2-7 | - | TRBV27 | TGTGCCAGCAGTCCGACAGGTTCCCCAACCTACGAGCAGTACTTC | CASSPTGSPTYEQYF
- | TRBJ2-2 | - | TRBV9 | TGTGCCAGCAGCGTGGAAGCGATCGGGGAGCTGTTTTTT | CASSVEAIGELFF
- | TRBJ2-7 | few | TRBV5-1 | TGCGCCAGCAGCTTGGCCGCAAGTGGGAGCGAGCAGTACTTC | CASSLAASGSEQYF
TRBD2 | TRBJ2-7 | few | TRBV9 | TGTGCCAGCAGCCGAGCCACCGGCAGCGGGAGATCCTACGAGCAGTACTTC | CASSRATGSGRSYEQYF
- | TRBJ1-3 | - | TRBV5-6 | TGTGCCAGCAGCTGGACGACAGATGGAAACACCATATATTTT | CASSWTTDGNTIYF
- | TRBJ2-2 | - | TRBV14 | TGTGCCAGCAGCCCCTTCACCGGGGAGCTGTTTTTT | CASSPFTGELFF
- | TRBJ2-5 | - | TRBV11-2 | TGTGCCAGCAGCTTAGACAGGTTAGGGACCCAGTACTTC | CASSLDRLGTQYF
TRBD2 | TRBJ2-3 | few | TRBV10-3 | TGTGCCATCAGGGGACTAGGAACGTCAGATACGCAGTATTTT | CAIRGLGTSDTQYF
TRBD2 | TRBJ2-7 | - | TRBV10-3 | TGTGCCATCAGTCGAGAGCTAGCGGGAGCCGAGCAGTACTTC | CAISRELAGAEQYF
- | TRBJ2-7 | - | TRBV11-2 | TGTGCCAGCAGCTTAGTCCACGAGCAGTACTTC | CASSLVHEQYF
TRBD2 | TRBJ2-7 | once | TRBV11-3 | TGTGCCAGCAGCCCTGGGACTAGCGAAGGTGGCGAGCAGTACTTC | CASSPGTSEGGEQYF
TRBD1 | TRBJ2-2 | - | TRBV28 | TGTGCCAGCAGTCCCCGGGACAGGGGGAACACCGGGGAGCTGTTTTTT | CASSPRDRGNTGELFF
- | TRBJ1-4 | - | TRBV5-1 | TGCGCCAGCAGCTTTTCTGGTAGGATTGGGGCAACTAATGAAAAACTGTTTTTT | CASSFSGRIGATNEKLFF
- | TRBJ2-3 | - | TRBV6-5 | TGTGCCAGCAGTTACACGACAGCCGCAGATACGCAGTATTTT | CASSYTTAADTQYF
- | TRBJ1-1 | - | TRBV30 | TGTGCCTGGGATACAGGGAGAATCACTGAAGCTTTCTTT | CAWDTGRITEAFF
- | TRBJ2-4 | - | TRBV27 | TGTGCCAGCAGCGGACAGCCGACGGACGTTGCCAAAAACATTCAGTACTTC | CASSGQPTDVAKNIQYF
TRBD1 | TRBJ2-3 | - | TRBV6-5 | TGTGCCAGCAGTCCGTACAGGGGCCTTTATACGCAGTATTTT | CASSPYRGLYTQYF
- | TRBJ2-7 | - | TRBV27 | TGTGCCAGCAGTTTTGGGGCCCGGTACGAGCAGTACTTC | CASSFGARYEQYF
- | TRBJ1-1 | - | TRBV28 | TGTGCCAGCAGTTCAGAACAGGGCTGGGACACTGAAGCTTTCTTT | CASSSEQGWDTEAFF
- | TRBJ2-3 | - | TRBV27 | TGTGCCAGCAGGTCATTGACCCTAGGTAGTAGCTGGTGGGATACGCAGTATTTT | CASRSLTLGSSWWDTQYF
- | TRBJ1-1 | few | TRBV28 | TGTGCCAGCAGTTTTCATGGTGGCAACATGAACACTGAAGCTTTCTTT | CASSFHGGNMNTEAFF
- | TRBJ2-3 | few | TRBV28 | TGTGCCAGCAGGGAAACGGGCACAGATACGCAGTATTTT | CASRETGTDTQYF
TRBD2 | TRBJ2-7 | - | TRBV6-6 | TGTGCCAGCAGTTCGGGAGGTTACACCTACGAGCAGTACTTC | CASSSGGYTYEQYF
- | TRBJ2-5 | - | TRBV7-2 | TGTGCCAGCAGCTTAGACCGGGCGACGGGAGAGACCCAGTACTTC | CASSLDRATGETQYF
- | TRBJ2-7 | - | TRBV4-2 | TGTGCCAGCAGCCAAGATCCTAGTCCCCTCAGCTACGAGCAGTACTTC | CASSQDPSPLSYEQYF
- | TRBJ1-5 | - | TRBV29-1 | TGCAGCGTTCGCCTACAGCCCACTCGCAATCAGCCCCAGCATTTT | CSVRLQPTRNQPQHF
TRBD2 | TRBJ2-3 | - | TRBV7-2 | TGTGCCAGCAGCTCCCGGACGGGAGGAACAGATACGCAGTATTTT | CASSSRTGGTDTQYF
- | TRBJ1-5 | - | TRBV30 | TGTGCCTGGAGTGTACAAGGGACAAGGAATCAGCCCCAGCATTTT | CAWSVQGTRNQPQHF
TRBD1 | TRBJ1-5 | - | TRBV10-3 | TGTGCCATCACATCAGGGGGCTCGGGTCAGCCCCAGCATTTT | CAITSGGSGQPQHF
- | TRBJ2-5 | - | TRBV7-9 | TGTGCTTGCAGATGGACGGATAAAGAGACCCAGTACTTC | CACRWTDKETQYF
- | TRBJ2-7 | - | TRBV27 | TGTGCCAGGAGGGGTTACTCCTACGAGCAGTACTTC | CARRGYSYEQYF
TRBD1 | TRBJ2-1 | few | TRBV30 | TGTGCCTGGAGGGGACAGGGGGCACGCAATGAGCAGTTCTTC | CAWRGQGARNEQFF
- | TRBJ2-7 | - | TRBV7-9 | TGTGCCAGCAGCAGACAAAACTACGAGCAGTACTTC | CASSRQNYEQYF
- | TRBJ2-7 | - | TRBV14 | TGTGCCAGCAGCACGCCATTCGGGGGGACAGGAGAATACGAGCAGTACTTC | CASSTPFGGTGEYEQYF
- | TRBJ1-2 | - | TRBV27 | TGTGCCAGCAGGTCAGGGAACTATGGCTACACCTTC | CASRSGNYGYTF
- | TRBJ1-1 | once | TRBV5-6 | TGTGCCAGCAGCCCAACGGGCAGGGGTAAAACTTTCTTT | CASSPTGRGKTFF
- | TRBJ1-5 | few | TRBV28 | TGTGCCAGCTTTTACGCCCGGGGGCCCCAGCATTTT | CASFYARGPQHF
TRBD2 | TRBJ2-3 | - | TRBV5-1 | TGCGCCAGCAGCTTGGCCCTGGGACTAGACGACACAGATACGCAGTATTTT | CASSLALGLDDTDTQYF
- | TRBJ2-3 | - | TRBV11-3 | TGTGCCAGCAGCTTAGAGGAATTAGATACGCAGTATTTT | CASSLEELDTQYF